This T cell receptor (beta chain) was sequenced for a study of cytomegalovirus exposure and HLA in healthy donors. The PCR had 60 Vbeta and 13 Jbeta primers. This table comes from immunoSEQ multiplex PCR, and its TCRdb copy is limited to in-frame clones, with some not included. The sample includes 90,000 to 120,000 clones, around 67% seen only once; the top ten take 14%. This clone has more than one count but fewer than ten. The CDR3 extends over 14 amino acids. Trimming took 1 base from V and 7 from J, leaving 11 bases between them. The germline gives CDR1 SGHRS, CDR2 YFSETQ. The gene calls are TRBV5-1 and TRBJ1-4; D ambiguous. What was sequenced was PBMCs. The sequence came from a woman between 35 and 50 years old in good health and CMV-seropositive. The CDR3 loop is CASSLSVESEKLFF. The CDR3 DNA reads TGCGCCAGCAGCTTGTCGGTAGAGAGTGAAAAACTGTTTTTT.